This TCR beta chain is drawn from a study of shared clonotypes between healthy human individuals. This CDR3 comprises 18 residues. CDR1 is SNHLY, CDR2 FYNNEI, per germline. Trimming at V came to 3 bases and at J to 6 bases, leaving 15 bases not matched to a gene. Naive CD8 cells comprised CD45RO-negative, CCR7-positively selected cells, excluding terminally differentiated effector memory CD45RA+ cells. Investigators spread the genomic DNA of each subset evenly over several immunoSEQ plates. Repertoires were generated with immunoSEQ multiplex PCR, while TCRdb's copy carries only in-frame clones and drops some. The data show hundreds of thousands of clones, approximately 96% seen once.

The chain employs TRBV2 and TRBJ2-2; the match to TRBD2 covers 8 bases. This receptor was obtained from a young woman in good health. Sequencing was performed on naive CD8+ T cells sorted from blood. The CDR3 spells CASSDSPAGASFPGELFF. In nucleotides, the CDR3 is TGTGCCAGCAGTGATTCCCCAGCGGGAGCTTCGTTCCCCGGGGAGCTGTTTTTT.